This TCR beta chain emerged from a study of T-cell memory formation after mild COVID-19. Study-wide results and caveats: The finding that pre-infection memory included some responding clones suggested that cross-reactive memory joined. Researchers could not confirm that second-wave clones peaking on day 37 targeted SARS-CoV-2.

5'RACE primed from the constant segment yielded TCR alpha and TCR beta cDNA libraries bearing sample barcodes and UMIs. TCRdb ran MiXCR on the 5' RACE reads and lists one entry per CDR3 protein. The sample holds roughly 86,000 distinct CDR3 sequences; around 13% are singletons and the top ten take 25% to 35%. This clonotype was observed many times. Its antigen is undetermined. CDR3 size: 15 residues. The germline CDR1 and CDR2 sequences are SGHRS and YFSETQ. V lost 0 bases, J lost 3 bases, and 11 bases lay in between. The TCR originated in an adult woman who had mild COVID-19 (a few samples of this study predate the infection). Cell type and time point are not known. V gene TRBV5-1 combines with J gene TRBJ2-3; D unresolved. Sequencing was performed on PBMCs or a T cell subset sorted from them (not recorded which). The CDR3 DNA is TGCGCCAGCAGCTTGGCCGATAGTCCGACAGATACGCAGTATTTT. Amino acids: CASSLADSPTDTQYF.